The sequence of this TCR beta chain was determined in a study of shared clonotypes between healthy human individuals. In the study overall: CD4 naive cells filled three plates per donor, CD4 memory three, CD8 naive two and CD8 memory one. Notes on the study in general: It was the few donors that limited the genetic and exposure-history diversity represented.

TCRdb's copy holds only in-frame clones and misses some; the assay was immunoSEQ multiplex PCR. The sample includes around 1.9 million clones, around 93% of them seen just once. Concerning this clone: No antigen is known for it.

The CDR3 runs 18 residues. Per germline, CDR1 SGHNT and CDR2 YYREEE (reference sequence). V gave up 4 bases and J gave up 0 bases; unmatched junction bases: 13. Naive CD8 populations comprised CD45RO-negative cells positively selected for CCR7, excluding terminally differentiated effector memory CD45RA+ cells. Only Caucasian adults living in Nashville, Tennessee served as donors. Specimen: naive CD8+ T cells from PBMCs. The clonotype was recovered from a man aged 18 to 30 in good health. Some clones in this sample may be carry-over from other donors' samples. The V call is TRBV5-4, the J call TRBJ2-1; 7 bases map to TRBD1. CDR3 sequence (DNA): TGTGCCAGCAGCAGGGTGGTCTTAAGGGGGCTCTCCTACAATGAGCAGTTCTTC. Its protein is CASSRVVLRGLSYNEQFF.